This T cell receptor (beta chain) was identified during a study of T cells in Graves' hyperthyroidism and ophthalmopathy. The investigators amplified TCR beta CDR3 regions from RNA transcripts. RT-PCR in the first round (using the HTBI primer set) targeted the TCR CDR3. TCRdb re-derived calls from the multiplex PCR reads in MiXCR, one entry per CDR3 protein. The sample contains approximately 710,000 distinct CDR3 sequences, roughly a sixth of which appear only once. There are a few counts of this clonotype. The CDR3 extends over 15 amino acids. The germline V and J ends were trimmed by 4 bases and 3 bases, with 16 bases remaining between them. Patients were excluded for uncontrolled infection, other autoimmune disease, pregnancy or lactation.

The sequenced sample was blood. This TCR was recovered from a man in his forties or fifties with Graves' hyperthyroidism. The J gene is TRBJ2-7, the V gene TRBV12-3 or TRBV12-4; D call uncertain. CDR3 sequence: CASSYGPFPNYEQYF. Written as DNA, the CDR3 is TGTGCCAGCAGTTACGGTCCTTTCCCCAACTACGAGCAGTACTTC.